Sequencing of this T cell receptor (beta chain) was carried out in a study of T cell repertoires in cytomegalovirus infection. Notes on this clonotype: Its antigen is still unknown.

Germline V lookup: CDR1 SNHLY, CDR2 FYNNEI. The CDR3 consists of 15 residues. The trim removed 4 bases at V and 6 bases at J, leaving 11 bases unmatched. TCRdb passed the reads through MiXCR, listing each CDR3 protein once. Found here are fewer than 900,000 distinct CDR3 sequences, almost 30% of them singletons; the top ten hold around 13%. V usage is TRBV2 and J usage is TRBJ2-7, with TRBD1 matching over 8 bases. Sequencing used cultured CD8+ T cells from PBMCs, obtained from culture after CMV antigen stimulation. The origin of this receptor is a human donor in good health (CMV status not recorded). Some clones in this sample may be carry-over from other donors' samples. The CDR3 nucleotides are TGTGCCAGCAGTGGGGCAGGGGGCGTTGGTGGCGAGCAGTACGTC. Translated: CASSGAGGVGGEQYV.